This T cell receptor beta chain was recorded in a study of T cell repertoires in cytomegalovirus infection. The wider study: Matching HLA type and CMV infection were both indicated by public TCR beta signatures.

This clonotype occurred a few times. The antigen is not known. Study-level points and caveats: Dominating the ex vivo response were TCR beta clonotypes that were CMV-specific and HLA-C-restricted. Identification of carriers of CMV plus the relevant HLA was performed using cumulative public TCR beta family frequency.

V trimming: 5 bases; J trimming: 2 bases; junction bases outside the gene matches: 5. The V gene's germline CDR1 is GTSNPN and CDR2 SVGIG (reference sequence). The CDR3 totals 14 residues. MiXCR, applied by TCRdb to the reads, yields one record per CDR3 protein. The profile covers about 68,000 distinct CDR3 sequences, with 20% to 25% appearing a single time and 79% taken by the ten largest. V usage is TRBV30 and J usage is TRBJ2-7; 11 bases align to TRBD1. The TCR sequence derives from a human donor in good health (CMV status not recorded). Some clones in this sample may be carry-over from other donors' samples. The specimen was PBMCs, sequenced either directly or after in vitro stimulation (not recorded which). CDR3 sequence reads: CAWGKGQGAYEQYF. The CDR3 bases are TGTGCCTGGGGGAAGGGACAGGGGGCCTACGAGCAGTACTTC.